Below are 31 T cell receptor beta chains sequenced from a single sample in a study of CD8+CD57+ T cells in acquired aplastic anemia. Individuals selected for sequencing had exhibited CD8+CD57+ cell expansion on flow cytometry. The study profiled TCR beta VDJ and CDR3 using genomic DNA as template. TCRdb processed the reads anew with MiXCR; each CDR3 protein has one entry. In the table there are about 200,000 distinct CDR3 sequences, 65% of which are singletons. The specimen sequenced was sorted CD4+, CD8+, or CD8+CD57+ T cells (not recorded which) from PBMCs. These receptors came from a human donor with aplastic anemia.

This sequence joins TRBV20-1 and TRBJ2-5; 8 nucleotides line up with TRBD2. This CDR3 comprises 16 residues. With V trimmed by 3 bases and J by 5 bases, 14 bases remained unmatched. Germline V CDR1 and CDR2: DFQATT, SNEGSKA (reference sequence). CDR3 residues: CSASTKRWTSTETQYF. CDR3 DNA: TGCAGTGCTAGTACTAAACGGTGGACTAGCACGGAGACCCAGTACTTC.

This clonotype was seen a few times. CDR3 sequence: CASRRLAGERNEQYF. In DNA, the CDR3 is TGTGCCAGCAGACGACTAGCGGGAGAACGGAACGAGCAGTACTTC. This sequence joins TRBV2 and TRBJ2-7; 12 positions match TRBD2. The junction had 8 bases not matched to a gene; V was cut back by 6 bases and J by 5 bases. The germline gives CDR1 SNHLY, CDR2 FYNNEI. The CDR3 is 15 amino acids.

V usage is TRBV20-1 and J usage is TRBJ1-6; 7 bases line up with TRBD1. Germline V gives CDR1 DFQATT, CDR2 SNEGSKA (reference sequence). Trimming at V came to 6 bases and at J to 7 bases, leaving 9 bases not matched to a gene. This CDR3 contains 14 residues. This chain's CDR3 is CSAGGGGRNSPLHF. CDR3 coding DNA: TGCAGTGCAGGGGGCGGGGGGCGGAATTCACCCCTCCACTTT.

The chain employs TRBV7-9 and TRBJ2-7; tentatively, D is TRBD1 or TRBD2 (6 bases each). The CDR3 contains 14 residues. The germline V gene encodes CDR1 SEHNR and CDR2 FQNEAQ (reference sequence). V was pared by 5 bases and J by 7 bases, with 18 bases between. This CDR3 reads CASSPSVRGLEQYF. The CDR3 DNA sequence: TGTGCCAGCAGCCCCTCCGTCCGGGGGCTGGAGCAGTACTTC.

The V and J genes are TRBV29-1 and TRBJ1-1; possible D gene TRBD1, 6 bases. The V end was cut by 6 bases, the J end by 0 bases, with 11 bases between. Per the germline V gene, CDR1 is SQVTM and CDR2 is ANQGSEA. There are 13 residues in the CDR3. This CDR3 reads CSVTGTMNTEAFF. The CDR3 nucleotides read TGCAGCGTCACAGGGACCATGAACACTGAAGCTTTCTTT.

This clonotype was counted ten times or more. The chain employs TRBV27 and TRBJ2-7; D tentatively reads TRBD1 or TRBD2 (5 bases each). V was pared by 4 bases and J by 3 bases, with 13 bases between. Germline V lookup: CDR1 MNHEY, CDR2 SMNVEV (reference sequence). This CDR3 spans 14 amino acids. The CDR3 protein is CASSSGGSYYEQYF. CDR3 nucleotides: TGTGCCAGCAGTTCTGGGGGATCATACTACGAGCAGTACTTC.

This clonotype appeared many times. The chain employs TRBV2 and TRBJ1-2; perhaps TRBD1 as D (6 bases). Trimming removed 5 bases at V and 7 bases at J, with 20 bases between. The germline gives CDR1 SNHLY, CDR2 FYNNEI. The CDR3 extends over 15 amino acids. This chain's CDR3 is CASSLQEGGAGGYTF. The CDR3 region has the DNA TGTGCCAGCAGTCTTCAAGAAGGGGGGGCTGGTGGCTACACCTTC.

Written as DNA, the CDR3 is TGTGCCACCAGCAGTGCCTCCCCGCCAAGACTAGTTCGCAATGAGCAGTTCTTC. Protein product: CATSSASPPRLVRNEQFF. V usage is TRBV15 and J usage is TRBJ2-1; a weak D match, TRBD2 (6 bases). The CDR3 length is 18 residues. The V end lost 3 bases, the J end lost 6 bases, and 24 bases lay between the germline ends. CDR1 LNHNV and CDR2 YYDKDF come from the germline V gene (reference sequence). The entire variable domain, with the rest obtained from reference TRBV15 and TRBJ2-1, is as follows: DAMVIQNPRYQVTQFGKPVTLSCSQTLNHNVMYWYQQKSSQAPKLLFHYYDKDFNNEADTPDNFQSRRPNTSFCFLDIRSPGLGDTAMYLCATSSASPPRLVRNEQFFGPGTRLTVL.

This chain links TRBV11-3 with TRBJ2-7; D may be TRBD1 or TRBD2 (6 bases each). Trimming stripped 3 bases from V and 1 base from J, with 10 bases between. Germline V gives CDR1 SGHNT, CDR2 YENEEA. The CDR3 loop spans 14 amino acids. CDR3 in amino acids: CASSFGGPSYEQYF. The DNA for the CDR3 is TGTGCCAGCAGCTTCGGGGGCCCTTCCTACGAGCAGTACTTC.

DNA of the CDR3: TGCGCCAGCAGGGCCCCGGGAGGACCCTACGAGCAGTACTTC. It translates to CASRAPGGPYEQYF. This chain connects TRBV10-1 to TRBJ2-7; 7 bases map to TRBD2. CDR3 length: 14 amino acids. CDR1 WNHNN and CDR2 SYGVQD come from the germline V gene (reference sequence). V trimming: 6 bases; J trimming: 2 bases; junction bases outside the gene matches: 7.

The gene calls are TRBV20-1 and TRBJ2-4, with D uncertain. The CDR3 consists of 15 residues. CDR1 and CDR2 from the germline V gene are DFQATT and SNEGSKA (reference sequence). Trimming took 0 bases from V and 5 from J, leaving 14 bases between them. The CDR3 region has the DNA TGCAGTGCTAGAGATATGCTTCTTGGGCAAAACATTCAGTACTTC. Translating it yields CSARDMLLGQNIQYF.

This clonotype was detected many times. DNA for the CDR3: TGTGCCAGCAGCTTATTTCCCGACGTTAAGGGGGAAGGCGTTGAAAAACTGTTTTTT. Its protein product is CASSLFPDVKGEGVEKLFF. The V call is TRBV11-2, the J call TRBJ1-4; perhaps TRBD1 as D (6 bases). Germline values: CDR1 SGHAT, CDR2 FQNNGV. This CDR3 region has 19 residues. Trimming took 2 bases from V and 7 from J, leaving 26 bases between them.

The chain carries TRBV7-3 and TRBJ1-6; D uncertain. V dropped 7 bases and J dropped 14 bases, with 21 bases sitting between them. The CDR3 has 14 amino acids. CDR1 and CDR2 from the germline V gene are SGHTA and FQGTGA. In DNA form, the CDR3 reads TGTGCCAGCACCTCCGGGATCCTCCCAGCGGCCCTCCACTTT. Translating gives CASTSGILPAALHF.

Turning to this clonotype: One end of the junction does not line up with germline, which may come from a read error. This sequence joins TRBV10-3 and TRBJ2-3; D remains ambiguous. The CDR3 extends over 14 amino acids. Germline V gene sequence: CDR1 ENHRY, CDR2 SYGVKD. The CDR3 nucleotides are TGTGCCATCAGTGCGAATCCTATCACAGATACGCGGTATTTT. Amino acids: CAISANPITDTRYF.

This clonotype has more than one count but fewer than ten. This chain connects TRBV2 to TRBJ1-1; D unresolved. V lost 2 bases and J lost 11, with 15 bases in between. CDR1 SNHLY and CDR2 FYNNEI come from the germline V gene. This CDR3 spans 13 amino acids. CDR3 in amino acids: CASSEYGYLVAFF. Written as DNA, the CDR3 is TGTGCCAGCAGTGAATATGGTTATTTAGTGGCTTTCTTT.

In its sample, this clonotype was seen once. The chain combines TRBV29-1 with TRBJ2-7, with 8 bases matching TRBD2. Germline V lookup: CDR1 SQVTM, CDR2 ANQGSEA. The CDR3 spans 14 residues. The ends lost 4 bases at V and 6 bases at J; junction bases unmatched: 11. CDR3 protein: CSVVGRGDWPEQYF. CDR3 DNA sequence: TGCAGCGTTGTCGGGAGGGGGGACTGGCCCGAGCAGTACTTC.

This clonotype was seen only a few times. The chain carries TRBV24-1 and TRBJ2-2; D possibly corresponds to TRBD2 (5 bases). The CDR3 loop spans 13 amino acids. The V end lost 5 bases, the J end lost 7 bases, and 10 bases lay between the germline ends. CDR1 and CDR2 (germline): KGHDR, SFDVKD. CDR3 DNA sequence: TGTGCCACCAGTGCGAAGGGAGTCGGGGAGCTGTTTTTT. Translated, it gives CATSAKGVGELFF.

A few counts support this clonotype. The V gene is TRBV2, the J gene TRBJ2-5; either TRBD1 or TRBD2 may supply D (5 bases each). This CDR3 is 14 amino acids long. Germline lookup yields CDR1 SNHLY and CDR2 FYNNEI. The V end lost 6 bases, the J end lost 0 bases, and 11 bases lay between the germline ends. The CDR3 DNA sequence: TGTGCCAGCAGGGGGACCGCCCACCAAGAGACCCAGTACTTC. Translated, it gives CASRGTAHQETQYF.

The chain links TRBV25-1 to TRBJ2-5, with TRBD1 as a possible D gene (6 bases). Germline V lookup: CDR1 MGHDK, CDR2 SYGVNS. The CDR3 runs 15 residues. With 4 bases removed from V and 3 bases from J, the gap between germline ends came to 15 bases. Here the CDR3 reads CASSVSGHRKETQYF. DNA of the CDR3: TGTGCCAGCAGTGTGTCGGGACATAGAAAAGAGACCCAGTACTTC.

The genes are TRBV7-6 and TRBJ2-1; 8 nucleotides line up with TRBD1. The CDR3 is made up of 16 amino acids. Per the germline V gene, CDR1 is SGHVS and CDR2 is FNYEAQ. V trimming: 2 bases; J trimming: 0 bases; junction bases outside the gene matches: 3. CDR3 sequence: CASSLYRGSSYNEQFF. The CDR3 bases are TGTGCCAGCAGCTTATACAGGGGGAGCTCCTACAATGAGCAGTTCTTC. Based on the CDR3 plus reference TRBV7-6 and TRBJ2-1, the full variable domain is GAGVSQSPRYKVTKRGQDVALRCDPISGHVSLYWYRQALGQGPEFLTYFNYEAQQDKSGLPNDRFSAERPEGSISTLTIQRTEQRDSAMYRCASSLYRGSSYNEQFFGPGTRLTVL.

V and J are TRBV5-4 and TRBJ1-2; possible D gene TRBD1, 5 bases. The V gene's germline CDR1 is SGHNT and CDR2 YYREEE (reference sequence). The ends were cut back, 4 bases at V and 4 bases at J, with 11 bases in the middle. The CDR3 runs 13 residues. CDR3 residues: CASSREGPYGYTF. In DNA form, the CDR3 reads TGTGCCAGCAGCCGTGAGGGGCCCTATGGCTACACCTTC.

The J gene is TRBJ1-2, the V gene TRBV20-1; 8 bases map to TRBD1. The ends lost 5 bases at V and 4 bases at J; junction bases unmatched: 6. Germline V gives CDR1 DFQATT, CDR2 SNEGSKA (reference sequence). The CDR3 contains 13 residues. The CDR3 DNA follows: TGCAGTGCTTTCGGCAGGGGGCCCTATGGCTACACCTTC. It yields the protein CSAFGRGPYGYTF.

The CDR3 DNA is TGTGCCAGCAGCCTTATTACAGGTGGGAACAATTCACCCCTCCACTTT. Translated: CASSLITGGNNSPLHF. The genes are TRBV14 and TRBJ1-6, with a weak D call TRBD1 (5 bases). This CDR3 contains 16 residues. V lost 4 bases and J lost 7, with 17 bases in between. Germline V gene lookup returns CDR1 SGHDN and CDR2 FVKESK.

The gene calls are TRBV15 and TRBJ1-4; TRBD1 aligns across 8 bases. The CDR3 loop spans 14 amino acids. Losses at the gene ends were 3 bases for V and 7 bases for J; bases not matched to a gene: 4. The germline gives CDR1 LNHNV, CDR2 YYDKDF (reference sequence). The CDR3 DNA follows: TGTGCCACCAGCAGTGGCAGGGGGCGTGAAAAACTGTTTTTT. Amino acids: CATSSGRGREKLFF. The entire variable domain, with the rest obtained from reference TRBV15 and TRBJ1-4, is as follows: DAMVIQNPRYQVTQFGKPVTLSCSQTLNHNVMYWYQQKSSQAPKLLFHYYDKDFNNEADTPDNFQSRRPNTSFCFLDIRSPGLGDTAMYLCATSSGRGREKLFFGSGTQLSVL.

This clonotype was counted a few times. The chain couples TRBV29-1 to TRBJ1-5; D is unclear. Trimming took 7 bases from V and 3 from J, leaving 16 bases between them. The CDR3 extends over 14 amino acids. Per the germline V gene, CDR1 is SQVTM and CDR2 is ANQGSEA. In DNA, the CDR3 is TGCAGCGCCCGATGGACGGTCACCAATCAGCCCCAGCATTTT. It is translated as CSARWTVTNQPQHF.

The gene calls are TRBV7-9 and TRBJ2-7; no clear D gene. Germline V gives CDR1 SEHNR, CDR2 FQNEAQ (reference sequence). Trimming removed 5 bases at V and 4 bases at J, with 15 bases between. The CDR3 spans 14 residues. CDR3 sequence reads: CASSPGDMRYEQYF. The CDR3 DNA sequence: TGTGCCAGCAGCCCTGGTGATATGCGATACGAGCAGTACTTC.

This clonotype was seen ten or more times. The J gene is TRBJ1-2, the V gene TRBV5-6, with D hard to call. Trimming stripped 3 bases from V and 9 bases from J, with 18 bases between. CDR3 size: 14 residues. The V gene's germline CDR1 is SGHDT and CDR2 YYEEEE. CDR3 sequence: CASSSPPPNVRYTF. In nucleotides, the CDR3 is TGTGCCAGCAGCTCACCCCCGCCGAACGTCCGCTACACCTTC.

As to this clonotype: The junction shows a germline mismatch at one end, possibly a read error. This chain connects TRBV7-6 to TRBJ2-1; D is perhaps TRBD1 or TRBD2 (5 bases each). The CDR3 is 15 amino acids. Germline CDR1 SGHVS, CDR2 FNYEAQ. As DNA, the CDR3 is TGTGCTAGCAGCCCAGGGACGACCCACATCGATGAGCAGTTCTTC. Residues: CASSPGTTHIDEQFF.

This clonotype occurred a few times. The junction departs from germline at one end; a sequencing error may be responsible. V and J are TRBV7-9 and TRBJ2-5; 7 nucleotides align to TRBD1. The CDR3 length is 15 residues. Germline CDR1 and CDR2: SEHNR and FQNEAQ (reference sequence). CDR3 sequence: CASSLATGSGETQYF. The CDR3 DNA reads TGTGCTAGCAGCTTGGCGACAGGGTCGGGAGAGACCCAGTACTTC.

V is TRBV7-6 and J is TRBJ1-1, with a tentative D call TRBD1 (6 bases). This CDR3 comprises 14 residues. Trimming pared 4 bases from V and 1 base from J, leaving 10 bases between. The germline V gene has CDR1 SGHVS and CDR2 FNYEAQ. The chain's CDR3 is CASSSGTRNTEAFF. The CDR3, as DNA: TGTGCCAGCAGCTCCGGGACAAGGAACACTGAAGCTTTCTTT.

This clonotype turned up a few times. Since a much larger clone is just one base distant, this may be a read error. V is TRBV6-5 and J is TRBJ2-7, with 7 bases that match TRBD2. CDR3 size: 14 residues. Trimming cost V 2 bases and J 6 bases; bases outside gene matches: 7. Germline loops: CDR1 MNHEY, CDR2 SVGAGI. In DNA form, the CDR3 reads TGTGCCAGCAGTTACGGCGGGGGTTTCTGCGAGCAGTACTTC. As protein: CASSYGGGFCEQYF.